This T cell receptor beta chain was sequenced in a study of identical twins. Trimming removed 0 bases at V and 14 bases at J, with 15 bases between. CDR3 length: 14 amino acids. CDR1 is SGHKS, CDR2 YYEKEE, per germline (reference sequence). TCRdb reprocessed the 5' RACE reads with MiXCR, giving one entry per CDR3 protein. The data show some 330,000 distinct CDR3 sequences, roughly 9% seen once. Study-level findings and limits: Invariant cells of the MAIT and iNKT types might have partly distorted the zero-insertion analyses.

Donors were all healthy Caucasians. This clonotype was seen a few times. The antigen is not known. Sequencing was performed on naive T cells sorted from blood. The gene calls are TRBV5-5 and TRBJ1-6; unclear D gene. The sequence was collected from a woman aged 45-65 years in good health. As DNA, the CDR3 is TGTGCCAGCAGCTTGGTACACGGCCGGGAGGCCCTCCACTTT. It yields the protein CASSLVHGREALHF.